One and the same sample provided the 11 T cell receptor beta chains below, sequenced in a study of identical twins. From the 5' RACE reads, TCRdb called clonotypes with MiXCR, one entry per CDR3 protein. The table records some 330,000 distinct CDR3 sequences, roughly 10% of them present only once. The specimen sequenced was naive T cells sorted from blood. These receptor sequences come from a woman aged 50 to 60 in good health.

CDR3 DNA sequence: TGTGCCAGCAGGGGGAGCGGGAGAAACACCGGGGAGCTGTTTTTT. Its protein product is CASRGSGRNTGELFF. The chain employs TRBV28 and TRBJ2-2, with TRBD2 identical over 8 bases. The CDR3 length is 15 residues. Germline CDR1 is MDHEN and CDR2 is SYDVKM. Unmatched junction bases numbered 5, after V lost 6 bases and J lost 2 bases.

This chain uses TRBV5-1 with TRBJ2-3; D unresolved. CDR1 SGHRS and CDR2 YFSETQ come from the germline V gene. CDR3 size: 15 residues. V was shortened by 1 base and J by 4 bases, with 13 bases between the two germline ends. The chain's CDR3 is CASSLSWERADTQYF. CDR3 sequence (DNA): TGCGCCAGCAGCTTGTCCTGGGAAAGGGCAGATACGCAGTATTTT.

This chain links TRBV12-3 or TRBV12-4 with TRBJ2-1; the D is unclear. The CDR3 is 14 residues long. The V and J ends lost 3 bases and 1 base respectively, with 7 bases between them. The CDR3, as DNA: TGTGCCAGCAGTTTTATAGGGTCCTACAATGAGCAGTTCTTC. Its protein is CASSFIGSYNEQFF.

This clonotype was seen at least ten times. This rearrangement joins TRBV14 to TRBJ2-1; perhaps D is TRBD1 or TRBD2 (5 bases each). CDR3 length equals 13 residues. From germline, CDR1 is SGHDN and CDR2 FVKESK. With 2 bases removed from V and 15 bases from J, the gap between germline ends came to 17 bases. The CDR3 DNA follows: TGTGCCAGCAGCCAAAACCGATGGGACCCGGGGTTCTTC. Its protein product is CASSQNRWDPGFF.

The chain recombines TRBV7-2 with TRBJ2-1; 7 positions agree with TRBD2. Germline values: CDR1 SGHTA, CDR2 FQGNSA. J lost 4 bases, V lost 2 bases, and 5 bases had no gene match. CDR3 size: 15 residues. CDR3 amino acids: CASSLKASGYNEQFF. DNA of the CDR3: TGTGCCAGCAGCTTAAAGGCTAGCGGTTACAATGAGCAGTTCTTC.

The CDR3 DNA reads as TGTGCCACCAGTAAGGAGGTGGGCGATGAGCAGTTCTTC. Protein: CATSKEVGDEQFF. The rearrangement joins TRBV24-1 to TRBJ2-1; TRBD2 is a possible D gene (5 bases). Per germline, CDR1 KGHDR and CDR2 SFDVKD. V dropped 6 bases and J dropped 8 bases, with 13 bases sitting between them. The CDR3 covers 13 residues.

The chain joins TRBV2 to TRBJ2-7; D is undetermined. V was trimmed by 3 bases and J by 2 bases, leaving 5 bases between them. The CDR3 is made up of 12 amino acids. Germline values: CDR1 SNHLY, CDR2 FYNNEI. In nucleotides, the CDR3 is TGTGCCAGCAGTGAGTGGGCCTACGAGCAGTACGTC. Protein product: CASSEWAYEQYV.

In its sample, this clonotype was seen a few times. The J gene is TRBJ2-2, the V gene TRBV6-5, with 9 nucleotides matching TRBD1. The CDR3 extends over 17 amino acids. J lost 1 base, V lost 6 bases, and 9 bases had no gene match. Germline V CDR1 and CDR2: MNHEY, SVGAGI. The CDR3 is CASSYTGGPVNTGELFF. The CDR3 region has the DNA TGTGCCAGCAGCTATACAGGGGGCCCTGTGAACACCGGGGAGCTGTTTTTT.

This sequence joins TRBV4-2 and TRBJ1-2; 7 positions agree with TRBD1. The V gene's germline CDR1 is LGHNA and CDR2 YNFKEQ. This CDR3 has 15 amino acids. Trimming removed 2 bases from V and 5 bases from J; junction bases left unmatched: 8. CDR3 protein: CASSQSRQGEYGYTF. CDR3 sequence (DNA): TGTGCCAGCAGCCAATCTAGACAGGGAGAATATGGCTACACCTTC.

The chain uses TRBV2 and TRBJ2-7, with unresolved D. The CDR3 is 18 amino acids. Germline CDR1 reads SNHLY; CDR2 reads FYNNEI. V was shortened by 1 base and J by 2 bases, with 21 bases between the two germline ends. In DNA form, the CDR3 reads TGTGCCAGCAGTGAAGTGACTGCCCTGAGACTTACTACCTACGAGCAGTACTTC. Its translation: CASSEVTALRLTTYEQYF.

This clonotype was seen more than once but under ten times. The rearrangement joins TRBV20-1 to TRBJ2-2, with D possibly matching TRBD2 (5 bases). This CDR3 has 12 residues. V was pared by 7 bases and J by 6 bases, with 12 bases between. Per the germline V gene, CDR1 is DFQATT and CDR2 is SNEGSKA (reference sequence). CDR3 sequence: CSGRGPPGELFF. Here the CDR3 DNA reads TGCAGTGGGAGAGGGCCCCCCGGGGAGCTGTTTTTT.